This T cell receptor beta chain stems from a study of T cell responses to AZD1222 COVID-19 vaccine. Note on this clone: What it binds is unknown.

Some clones are missing from TCRdb's copy, which holds only in-frame ones; the method was immunoSEQ multiplex PCR. The sample records some 110,000 clones, 88% being singletons. General observations from the study: CD4 TCRs linked to vaccination spanned spike, dominating at 160-218 and 743-854. Every sample of the repertoires postdated the peak T cell response. Clonal diversity was possibly underestimated; the donors were predominantly white British and more often female.

Sample: peripheral blood, taken 28 days after the second AZD1222 dose. The clonotype was recovered from an adult who received the AZD1222 COVID-19 vaccine.

CDR3 sequence (DNA): TGTGCCAGCAGCTTACGACTAGCGGGGGGGCCTGTCACAGATACGCAGTATTTT. Protein sequence: CASSLRLAGGPVTDTQYF. The chain employs TRBV7-2 and TRBJ2-3; the match to TRBD2 covers 14 bases. Germline-derived CDR1 and CDR2 are SGHTA and FQGNSA. The J segment lost 2 bases and the V segment lost 2 bases, leaving 6 bases of the junction unmatched. CDR3 length: 18 residues.